Each of the 32 T cell receptor beta chains below was sequenced from the same sample in a study of cytomegalovirus exposure and HLA in healthy donors. Produced via immunoSEQ multiplex PCR; TCRdb's table is partial and in-frame only. This sample has about 62,000 clones, with 95% found just once. Material: PBMCs. The receptors here all came from a woman in her late teens or twenties in good health and CMV-seropositive.

This chain links TRBV2 with TRBJ2-5; no definite D call. Germline values: CDR1 SNHLY, CDR2 FYNNEI. CDR3 length equals 14 residues. Trimming removed 7 bases from V and 1 base from J, with 13 bases in between. Here the CDR3 DNA reads TGTGCCAGCAACATTCTGGCACCCCAAGAGACCCAGTACTTC. Encoded protein: CASNILAPQETQYF.

This chain joins TRBV7-8 and TRBJ2-7; the match to TRBD1 covers 11 bases. The CDR3 loop spans 15 amino acids. Germline lookup yields CDR1 SGHVS and CDR2 FQNEAQ. The junction had 3 bases not matched to a gene; V was cut back by 5 bases and J by 0 bases. In DNA form, the CDR3 reads TGTGCCAGCAGCCCGGACAGGGGGCACTCCTACGAGCAGTACTTC. The encoded protein is CASSPDRGHSYEQYF.

The chain employs TRBV7-9 and TRBJ1-2; D uncertain. From germline, CDR1 is SEHNR and CDR2 FQNEAQ (reference sequence). Trimming pared 5 bases from V and 8 bases from J, leaving 12 bases between. This CDR3 is built from 12 residues. The CDR3 is CASSLPYEGYTF. In DNA, the CDR3 is TGTGCCAGCAGCCTTCCCTACGAAGGCTACACCTTC.

This sequence joins TRBV10-2 and TRBJ2-1; 8 bases align to TRBD1. CDR3 length equals 14 residues. Germline assignment: CDR1 WSHSY and CDR2 SAAADI. The ends lost 3 bases at V and 5 bases at J; junction bases unmatched: 3. The CDR3 DNA reads as TGCGCCAGCAGTGACAGGACAGGGCACAATGAGCAGTTCTTC. This encodes CASSDRTGHNEQFF.

The chain employs TRBV21-1 and TRBJ1-1. TRBV21-1 is marked as a pseudogene. The CDR3 has 16 amino acids. For the CDR3, the DNA is TGTGCCAGCAGCAAAGATGTGATCAACTTGAACACTGAAGCTTTCTTT. This encodes CASSKDVINLNTEAFF.

This chain joins TRBV7-2 and TRBJ1-5, with D perhaps matching TRBD1 (5 bases). The CDR3 length is 13 residues. The germline CDR1 and CDR2 sequences are SGHTA and FQGNSA. Between the trimmed V and J ends, which lost 2 bases and 6 bases, there was a span of 8 bases. CDR3 residues: CASSLQRGQPQHF. The CDR3 bases are TGTGCCAGCAGCTTACAAAGGGGTCAGCCCCAGCATTTT.

V and J are TRBV5-1 and TRBJ2-3, with TRBD2 matching over 8 bases. The V gene end was trimmed by 7 bases and the J gene end by 6 bases; junction bases not matched to a gene: 19. This CDR3 region has 17 residues. Germline V CDR1 and CDR2: SGHRS, YFSETQ. The CDR3 protein is CASGSPSTSGPADTQYF. In nucleotides, the CDR3 is TGCGCCAGCGGTTCCCCCTCTACTAGCGGACCTGCTGATACGCAGTATTTT. The full variable domain, rest sourced from reference TRBV5-1 and TRBJ2-3, is KAGVTQTPRYLIKTRGQQVTLSCSPISGHRSVSWYQQTPGQGLQFLFEYFSETQRNKGNFPGRFSGRQFSNSRSEMNVSTLELGDSALYLCASGSPSTSGPADTQYFGPGTRLTVL.

The V gene is TRBV28, the J gene TRBJ1-2; weak D call: TRBD1 (6 bases). V was trimmed by 2 bases and J by 5 bases, leaving 12 bases between them. The CDR3 has 14 residues. Germline-derived CDR1 and CDR2 are MDHEN and SYDVKM. The CDR3 here is CASSLISTGYGYTF. The CDR3 DNA reads TGTGCCAGCAGTTTAATTTCCACAGGGTATGGCTACACCTTC.

V usage is TRBV7-2 and J usage is TRBJ1-2; 11 bases are shared with TRBD1. The CDR3 consists of 16 residues. J gave up 5 bases and V 0 bases, and 5 bases lay outside the gene matches. CDR1 and CDR2 from the germline V gene are SGHTA and FQGNSA. CDR3 coding DNA: TGTGCCAGCAGCTTAGCCGGGACAGGGGGAGGGTATGGCTACACCTTC. Translated: CASSLAGTGGGYGYTF.

The chain links TRBV7-3 to TRBJ1-3; D gene unclear. The CDR3 is made up of 14 amino acids. Germline V gives CDR1 SGHTA, CDR2 FQGTGA. V was pared by 3 bases and J by 0 bases, with 6 bases between. Here the CDR3 reads CASSLAGSGNTIYF. The CDR3 DNA follows: TGTGCCAGCAGCTTGGCAGGCTCTGGAAACACCATATATTTT.

V usage is TRBV5-4 and J usage is TRBJ2-5; perhaps TRBD1 as D (5 bases). This CDR3 is built from 13 residues. Germline values: CDR1 SGHNT, CDR2 YYREEE (reference sequence). Trimming removed 1 base at V and 5 bases at J, with 9 bases between. The chain's CDR3 is CASSLLGVETQYF. CDR3 nucleotides: TGTGCCAGCAGCTTGTTAGGGGTGGAGACCCAGTACTTC.

The chain employs TRBV7-6 and TRBJ2-7; D is possibly TRBD2 (6 bases). Germline V gene data show CDR1 as SGHVS and CDR2 as FNYEAQ. Trimming removed 1 base at V and 5 bases at J, with 15 bases between. CDR3 length: 15 residues. This CDR3 reads CASSLGGGALDEQYF. The CDR3 nucleotides read TGTGCCAGCAGCTTAGGAGGCGGGGCGCTCGACGAGCAGTACTTC.

The rearrangement joins TRBV13 to TRBJ2-4; 7 bases are a match to TRBD1. Per the germline V gene, CDR1 is PRHDT and CDR2 is FYEKMQ (reference sequence). With V trimmed by 0 bases and J by 14 bases, 13 bases remained unmatched. The CDR3 length is 15 residues. The CDR3 spells CASSLGEMTGPGEYF. CDR3 nucleotide sequence: TGTGCCAGCAGCTTAGGCGAAATGACAGGGCCCGGGGAGTACTTC. Based on the CDR3 plus reference TRBV13 and TRBJ2-4, the full variable domain is AAGVIQSPRHLIKEKRETATLKCYPIPRHDTVYWYQQGPGQDPQFLISFYEKMQSDKGSIPDRFSAQQFSDYHSELNMSSLELGDSALYFCASSLGEMTGPGEYFGAGTRLSVL.

V usage is TRBV6-1 and J usage is TRBJ2-2; a possible D gene is TRBD2 (6 bases). The length of the CDR3 is 16 residues. The germline V and J ends were trimmed by 2 bases and 3 bases, with 13 bases remaining between them. Germline V gives CDR1 MNHNS, CDR2 SASEGT. CDR3 region: CASSESFWGDTGELFF. The DNA of the CDR3 is TGTGCCAGCAGTGAATCGTTTTGGGGGGACACCGGGGAGCTGTTTTTT.

The CDR3 DNA reads as TGTGCCAGCAGCGCGACTGTTGGGGCGAACACTGAAGCTTTCTTT. Amino acids: CASSATVGANTEAFF. The chain links TRBV9 to TRBJ1-1, with a tentative D call TRBD1 (5 bases). Germline assignment: CDR1 SGDLS and CDR2 YYNGEE. This CDR3 comprises 15 residues. Trimming took off 3 bases at V and 1 base at J, with 13 bases between the two ends. The full variable domain, its missing parts supplied by reference TRBV9 and TRBJ1-1, is DSGVTQTPKHLITATGQRVTLRCSPRSGDLSVYWYQQSLDQGLQFLIQYYNGEERAKGNILERFSAQQFPDLHSELNLSSLELGDSALYFCASSATVGANTEAFFGQGTRLTVV.

The chain links TRBV6-1 to TRBJ2-5; no reliable D call. Germline CDR1 reads MNHNS; CDR2 reads SASEGT. CDR3 length: 11 residues. V was clipped by 3 bases and J by 6 bases, with 5 bases between them. This chain's CDR3 is CASSDAQTQYF. The CDR3 nucleotides read TGTGCCAGCAGTGATGCGCAGACCCAGTACTTC.

The chain links TRBV7-2 to TRBJ2-2, with D hard to call. CDR1 is SGHTA, CDR2 FQGNSA, per germline. The CDR3 is 16 residues long. With 11 bases removed from V and 1 base from J, the gap between germline ends came to 20 bases. CDR3: CAAISRRRGNTGELFF. CDR3 nucleotides: TGTGCCGCCATTTCCCGGCGGAGAGGGAACACCGGGGAGCTGTTTTTT.

This sequence joins TRBV2 and TRBJ2-1; D perhaps matches TRBD1 (7 bases). The germline gives CDR1 SNHLY, CDR2 FYNNEI. This CDR3 contains 14 residues. The V gene lost 6 bases and the J gene lost 8 bases, with 17 bases spanning the gap. The CDR3 sequence is CASRTLTGRHEQFF. CDR3 in DNA: TGTGCCAGCAGGACCTTGACAGGGAGGCATGAGCAGTTCTTC.

The CDR3, as DNA: TGTGCCAGCAGCGGGGGGACAGGGTTGAGATACGAGCAGTACTTC. Encoded protein: CASSGGTGLRYEQYF. The genes are TRBV7-8 and TRBJ2-7; 9 positions agree with TRBD1. The V gene end was trimmed by 5 bases and the J gene end by 4 bases; junction bases not matched to a gene: 9. Germline V lookup: CDR1 SGHVS, CDR2 FQNEAQ. The CDR3 consists of 15 residues.

CDR3 residues: CASTQQGLEAFF. CDR3 sequence (DNA): TGTGCCAGCACCCAACAGGGTCTTGAAGCTTTCTTT. V is TRBV28 and J is TRBJ1-1; a possible D gene is TRBD1 (6 bases). CDR3 length: 12 amino acids. V was cut by 7 bases and J by 7 bases, with 13 bases left in between. Germline V gene data show CDR1 as MDHEN and CDR2 as SYDVKM.

The genes are TRBV6-5 and TRBJ1-1, with D unclear. CDR3 length: 14 amino acids. Germline values: CDR1 MNHEY, CDR2 SVGAGI. V was pared by 4 bases and J by 4 bases, with 13 bases between. CDR3 nucleotides: TGTGCCAGCAGTTCGGGGAGGGCGGGCACTGAAGCTTTCTTT. This encodes CASSSGRAGTEAFF.

J is TRBJ2-6 and V is TRBV7-9, with 7 positions matching TRBD1. Germline CDR1 SEHNR, CDR2 FQNEAQ (reference sequence). The ends lost 6 bases at V and 4 bases at J; junction bases unmatched: 6. The CDR3 is 15 residues long. CDR3 DNA sequence: TGTGCCAGCAGATTACAGGGGTCAGGGGCCAACGTCCTGACTTTC. Translated, it gives CASRLQGSGANVLTF.

The V call is TRBV27, the J call TRBJ1-1; 12 bases line up with TRBD1. In germline, CDR1 is MNHEY, CDR2 SMNVEV (reference sequence). The CDR3 runs 20 residues. The V gene end was trimmed by 4 bases and the J gene end by 0 bases; junction bases not matched to a gene: 15. CDR3 in amino acids: CASSSGTGGPYRKMNTEAFF. The CDR3 DNA reads TGTGCCAGCAGTTCCGGGACAGGGGGCCCTTACCGTAAGATGAACACTGAAGCTTTCTTT.

The genes are TRBV2 and TRBJ1-3, with D possibly TRBD1 on 5 matching bases. CDR3 length: 18 amino acids. V was clipped by 8 bases and J by 0 bases, with 23 bases between them. Germline V lookup: CDR1 SNHLY, CDR2 FYNNEI. The chain's CDR3 is CASSVGPPLQTSGNTIYF. Written as DNA, the CDR3 is TGTGCCAGCTCGGTGGGGCCACCCCTCCAAACCTCTGGAAACACCATATATTTT.

This sequence joins TRBV7-6 and TRBJ2-4; 8 nucleotides match TRBD2. Trimming took 3 bases from V and 0 from J; bases not matched to a gene: 7. CDR1 is SGHVS, CDR2 FNYEAQ, per germline. This CDR3 spans 17 amino acids. In DNA form, the CDR3 reads TGTGCCAGCAGCTTCCTTAGCGGGGACCTAGCCAAAAACATTCAGTACTTC. Its protein product is CASSFLSGDLAKNIQYF.

This clone was seen only once. The chain is built from TRBV4-2 and TRBJ1-4, with a possible D match to TRBD1 (6 bases). Germline V gene lookup returns CDR1 LGHNA and CDR2 YNFKEQ. V lost 1 base and J 8 bases, leaving 14 bases between the germline ends. The CDR3 loop spans 15 amino acids. CDR3 sequence: CASSQGRGANEKLFF. CDR3 in DNA: TGTGCCAGCAGCCAAGGACGGGGGGCAAACGAAAAACTGTTTTTT.

The chain joins TRBV18 to TRBJ1-2, with 9 bases identical to TRBD1. Looked up from germline, CDR1 is KGHSH and CDR2 is LQKENI. V shed 3 bases, J shed 6 bases, and the junction held 2 bases outside the gene matches. The CDR3 has 13 amino acids. The CDR3 coding sequence is TGTGCCAGCTCACCGGGACAGGGTGATGGCTACACCTTC. Encoded protein: CASSPGQGDGYTF.

This chain uses TRBV27 with TRBJ2-2, with D unclear. The CDR3 is 15 residues long. The V and J ends lost 1 base and 0 bases respectively, with 6 bases between them. CDR1 and CDR2 (germline): MNHEY, SMNVEV (reference sequence). The CDR3 nucleotides read TGTGCCAGCAGTTTATTCCATGCGAACACCGGGGAGCTGTTTTTT. Translation gives CASSLFHANTGELFF.

V and J are TRBV19 and TRBJ2-5; possible D gene TRBD1, 7 bases. The CDR3 is 14 residues long. V gave up 5 bases and J gave up 5 bases, with 15 bases separating them. Germline lookup yields CDR1 LNHDA and CDR2 SQIVND (reference sequence). CDR3 DNA sequence: TGTGCCAGTAGTGGCCAGGGGGGAGGCGAGACCCAGTACTTC. Translated: CASSGQGGGETQYF. Full variable domain (rest looked up from reference TRBV19 and TRBJ2-5): DGGITQSPKYLFRKEGQNVTLSCEQNLNHDAMYWYRQDPGQGLRLIYYSQIVNDFQKGDIAEGYSVSREKKESFPLTVTSAQKNPTAFYLCASSGQGGGETQYFGPGTRLLVL.

The V gene is TRBV5-1, the J gene TRBJ1-1; 8 bases match TRBD1. Germline loops: CDR1 SGHRS, CDR2 YFSETQ. V was clipped by 0 bases and J by 5 bases; unmatched bases: 6. The CDR3 is 15 amino acids. CDR3 DNA: TGCGCCAGCAGCTTGGAAGGACAGGGCGGTACTGAAGCTTTCTTT. Encoded protein: CASSLEGQGGTEAFF.

J is TRBJ2-2 and V is TRBV6-6; TRBD2 matches 8 bases. Germline CDR1 and CDR2: MNHNY and SVGAGI (reference sequence). The V gene end was trimmed by 2 bases and the J gene end by 5 bases; junction bases not matched to a gene: 4. The CDR3 is made up of 15 amino acids. The CDR3 region is CASSYLAGETGELFF. The CDR3 region has the DNA TGTGCCAGCAGTTACCTAGCGGGCGAAACCGGGGAGCTGTTTTTT.

The rearrangement uses TRBV2 and TRBJ2-7, with 10 nucleotides matching TRBD2. The CDR3 is 16 residues long. Losses at the gene ends were 7 bases for V and 4 bases for J; bases not matched to a gene: 13. From germline, CDR1 is SNHLY and CDR2 FYNNEI. The CDR3 DNA is TGTGCCAGCACTGAGGGCAGCGGGAGGGTGCATTACGAGCAGTACTTC. Translating it yields CASTEGSGRVHYEQYF.